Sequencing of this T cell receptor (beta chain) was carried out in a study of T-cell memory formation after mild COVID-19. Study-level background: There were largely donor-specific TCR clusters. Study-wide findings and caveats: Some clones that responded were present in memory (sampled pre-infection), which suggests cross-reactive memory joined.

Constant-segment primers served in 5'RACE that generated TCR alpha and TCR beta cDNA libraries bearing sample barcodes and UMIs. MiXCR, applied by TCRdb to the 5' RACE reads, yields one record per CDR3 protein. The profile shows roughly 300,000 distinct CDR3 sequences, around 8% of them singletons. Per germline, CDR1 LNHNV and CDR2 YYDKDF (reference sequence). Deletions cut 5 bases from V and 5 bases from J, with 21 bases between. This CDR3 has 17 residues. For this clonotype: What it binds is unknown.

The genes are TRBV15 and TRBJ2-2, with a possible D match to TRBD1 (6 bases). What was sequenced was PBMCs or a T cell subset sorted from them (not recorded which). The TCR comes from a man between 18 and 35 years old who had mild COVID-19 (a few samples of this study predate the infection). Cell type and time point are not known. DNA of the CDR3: TGTGCCACCAGCCACAGGGCCACCAGCTTAGGGACCGGGGAGCTGTTTTTT. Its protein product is CATSHRATSLGTGELFF.